One T cell receptor (beta chain) is described in this entry. Original processing notes: How many nucleated cells were present was estimated from reference gene primer amplification. Measured with immunoSEQ multiplex PCR; TCRdb has only the in-frame clones, and not every one. V, J and clone size were drawn from that table, and D and trimming were deduced from the DNA. The repertoire holds 120,000 or so clones, with 80% to 90% as singletons. This entry comes from a study of blood T cell repertoires in COVID-19. V was trimmed by 4 bases and J by 0 bases, leaving 10 bases between them. The CDR3 spans 15 residues. The V gene's germline CDR1 is SGHTA and CDR2 FQGTGA.

Material for sequencing was peripheral blood. V usage is TRBV7-3 and J usage is TRBJ2-1; tentative D call: TRBD2 (6 bases). This receptor was identified in a man aged 70 or older who had recovered from COVID-19. The CDR3 spells CASSWDSSSYNEQFF. The CDR3, as DNA: TGTGCCAGCAGCTGGGACTCGAGCTCCTACAATGAGCAGTTCTTC.